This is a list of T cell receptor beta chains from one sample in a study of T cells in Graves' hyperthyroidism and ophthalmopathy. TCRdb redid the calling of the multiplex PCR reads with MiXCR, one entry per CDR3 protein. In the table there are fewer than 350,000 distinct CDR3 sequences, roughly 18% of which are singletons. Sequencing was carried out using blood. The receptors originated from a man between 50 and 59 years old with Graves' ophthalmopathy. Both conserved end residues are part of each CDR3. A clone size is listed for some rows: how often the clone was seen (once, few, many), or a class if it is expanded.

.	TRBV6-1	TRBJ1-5	CASSEGGGANQPQHF
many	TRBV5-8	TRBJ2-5	CASSLGQQETQYF
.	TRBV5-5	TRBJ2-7	CASSSTSGGYSYEQYF
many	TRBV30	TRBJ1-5	CAWSRAPGQPQHF
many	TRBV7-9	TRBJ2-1	CASSLAADSGDEQFF
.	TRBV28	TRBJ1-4	CASSFSSFAGEDEKLFF
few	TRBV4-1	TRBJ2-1	CASSPGRGFVPNEQFF
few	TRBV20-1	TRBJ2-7	CSGEREGSYEQYF
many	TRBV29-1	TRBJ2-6	CSVGGTSGANVLTF
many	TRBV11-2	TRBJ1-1	CASHKWKTGFENTEAFF
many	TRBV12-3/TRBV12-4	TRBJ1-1	CASSLARRLAEAFF